Shown below are 8 T cell receptor beta chains from a single sample sequenced in a study of T cells in Graves' hyperthyroidism and ophthalmopathy. There were TCR beta CDR3 regions amplified from RNA transcripts. First-round RT-PCR targeting the TCR CDR3 was performed with the HTBI primer set. TCRdb itself ran the multiplex PCR reads through MiXCR, one entry per CDR3 protein. The table has roughly 700,000 distinct CDR3 sequences, 30% to 40% seen once. Sequenced: blood. The receptors shown here come from a woman aged 40 to 50 with Graves' hyperthyroidism.

The table lists this clonotype with many counts. The CDR3 sequence: CASSQGAGYGYTF. CDR3 coding DNA: TGTGCCAGCAGCCAAGGGGCCGGCTATGGCTACACCTTC. V and J are TRBV7-2 and TRBJ1-2; a weak D match, TRBD1 (5 bases). The ends were cut back, 5 bases at V and 4 bases at J, with 11 bases in the middle. Germline V gene sequence: CDR1 SGHTA, CDR2 FQGNSA. The CDR3 length is 13 residues.

This clonotype showed up many times. The chain joins TRBV10-1 to TRBJ1-6; unclear D gene. The length of the CDR3 is 14 residues. V was shortened by 3 bases and J by 10 bases, with 13 bases between the two germline ends. Looked up from germline, CDR1 is WNHNN and CDR2 is SYGVQD (reference sequence). DNA of the CDR3: TGCGCCAGCAGTGACAGCCACGAAGGATCACCCCTCCACTTT. Protein product: CASSDSHEGSPLHF.

In this sample, this clonotype turned up a few times. This sequence joins TRBV7-9 and TRBJ1-3; TRBD1 might be the D (5 bases). The germline V gene has CDR1 SEHNR and CDR2 FQNEAQ (reference sequence). Trimming removed 1 base at V and 3 bases at J, with 19 bases between. The CDR3 is 18 amino acids. The chain's CDR3 is CASSLEFRDRTSGNTIYF. CDR3 DNA sequence: TGTGCCAGCAGCTTAGAATTCAGGGATCGAACTAGTGGAAACACCATATATTTT.

This clonotype was found many times. The V gene is TRBV7-9, the J gene TRBJ1-5; D gene unclear. The V end was cut by 1 base, the J end by 9 bases, with 19 bases between. CDR1 and CDR2 (germline): SEHNR, FQNEAQ (reference sequence). The CDR3 contains 16 residues. CDR3 DNA: TGTGCCAGCAGCTTAGATCGAGGCCAGCCTCATGGGCCCCAGCATTTT. It codes for CASSLDRGQPHGPQHF.

This clonotype was counted ten times or more. In DNA, the CDR3 is TGTGCCATCAGCCCACACACGGGACAGGGGACCTACACCTTC. As protein: CAISPHTGQGTYTF. The chain links TRBV10-3 to TRBJ1-2, with TRBD1 matching 10 bases. The CDR3 consists of 14 residues. Trimming took 6 bases from V and 10 from J; bases not matched to a gene: 11. Germline CDR1 and CDR2: ENHRY and SYGVKD.

With regard to this clonotype: Being one base from a much bigger clone, this may be a read error. The chain has TRBV19 and TRBJ1-3; 7 bases align to TRBD1. Per the germline V gene, CDR1 is LNHDA and CDR2 is SQIVND (reference sequence). The CDR3 sequence is 14 residues long. Here the CDR3 reads CASSTRQGGNTTYF. The CDR3 region has the DNA TGTGCCAGTAGTACCCGACAGGGAGGAAACACCACATATTTT.

The chain uses TRBV28 and TRBJ1-1; D might be TRBD1 (5 bases). Germline lookup yields CDR1 MDHEN and CDR2 SYDVKM. The CDR3 consists of 13 residues. Trimming took off 2 bases at V and 5 bases at J, with 9 bases between the two ends. The CDR3, as DNA: TGTGCCAGCAGTTTACCGCAGGGAACTGAAGCTTTCTTT. It specifies CASSLPQGTEAFF.

This clonotype showed up just a few times. The chain employs TRBV6-2 or TRBV6-3 and TRBJ1-1; a possible D gene is TRBD1 (5 bases). V dropped 7 bases and J dropped 3 bases, with 12 bases sitting between them. CDR3 length: 13 residues. The germline V gene has CDR1 MNHEY and CDR2 SVGEGT. The CDR3 nucleotides are TGTGCCAGCAAGACAGCAGGTTACACTGAAGCTTTCTTT. It is translated as CASKTAGYTEAFF.